This T cell receptor (beta chain) was documented in a study of blood T cell repertoires in COVID-19. This CDR3 is built from 16 residues. The germline V gene encodes CDR1 SGHRS and CDR2 YFSETQ. J was trimmed by 10 bases and V by 6 bases; bases with no gene match: 14. Produced via immunoSEQ multiplex PCR; TCRdb's table is partial and in-frame only. Among 97,000 or so clones listed, about 91% were seen once. This receptor was identified in a man between 18 and 29 years old with acute or convalescent COVID-19. This chain connects TRBV5-1 to TRBJ1-6; 9 nucleotides match TRBD1. Material for sequencing was peripheral blood. CDR3 region: CASTQHSPGTGSPLHF. The CDR3 coding sequence is TGCGCCAGCACCCAGCACAGTCCCGGGACAGGGTCACCCCTCCACTTT.